The 5 T cell receptor beta chains below all came from one sample that was sequenced in a study of blood T cells in healthy people across ages. A sample-barcoded 5' primer and a J-beta primer mix were used in a second PCR of about 6 to 12 cycles. TCRdb re-analysed the 5' RACE reads in MiXCR, keeping a single row per CDR3 protein. The sample has about 1.7 million distinct CDR3 sequences, under 30% seen once. The sequenced sample consisted of blood. Receptors originate from a woman aged 25 to 39 in good health.

The V gene is TRBV5-1, the J gene TRBJ2-4; weak D call: TRBD2 (7 bases). TRBJ2-7 matches the DNA end more closely, so the J call is doubtful. The CDR3 runs 16 residues. Germline assignment: CDR1 SGHRS and CDR2 YFSETQ. The CDR3 bases are TGCGCCAGCAGCTTGGAAGGCGGGGGCCGTCGTGGCGAGCAGTACTTC. Translation gives CASSLEGGGRRGEQYF.

The rearrangement links TRBV20-1 to TRBJ1-2; no clear D gene. CDR1 is DFQATT, CDR2 SNEGSKA, per germline (reference sequence). The CDR3 is made up of 13 amino acids. With 8 bases removed from V and 6 bases from J, the gap between germline ends came to 19 bases. The CDR3 protein is CSTTWTENDGYTF. CDR3 nucleotides: TGCAGTACGACCTGGACCGAAAACGATGGCTACACCTTC.

The table lists this clonotype with many counts. One end of the junction is discordant with germline, which a read error may explain. The chain couples TRBV5-5 to TRBJ2-4; 7 bases are shared with TRBD1. Germline V gene lookup returns CDR1 SGHKS and CDR2 YYEKEE (reference sequence). There are 16 residues in the CDR3. CDR3 nucleotides: TGCGCCAGCAGCCCAGGGACACAGGGGTATGGAAACATTCAGTACTTC. Its translation: CASSPGTQGYGNIQYF.

This chain connects TRBV9 to TRBJ1-3, with a possible D match to TRBD1 (6 bases). CDR3 length equals 14 residues. Trimming shortened V by 0 bases and J by 4 bases, and 8 bases separated the two germline ends. Germline V lookup: CDR1 SGDLS, CDR2 YYNGEE. DNA of the CDR3: TGTGCCAGCAGCGTAGAAACAGGGGGAAACACCATATATTTT. Translated: CASSVETGGNTIYF. The complete variable domain, with remaining parts taken from reference TRBV9 and TRBJ1-3, reads DSGVTQTPKHLITATGQRVTLRCSPRSGDLSVYWYQQSLDQGLQFLIQYYNGEERAKGNILERFSAQQFPDLHSELNLSSLELGDSALYFCASSVETGGNTIYFGEGSWLTVV.

V and J are TRBV20-1 and TRBJ2-1; 10 bases line up with TRBD2. Germline trimming cut 6 bases from V and 12 bases from J; bases unmatched to any gene: 14. The germline gives CDR1 DFQATT, CDR2 SNEGSKA (reference sequence). This CDR3 contains 14 residues. The CDR3 DNA is TGCAGTGCCTCCCTGAGGCTAGCGGGGGCCGGGCAGTTCTTC. Translating it yields CSASLRLAGAGQFF.